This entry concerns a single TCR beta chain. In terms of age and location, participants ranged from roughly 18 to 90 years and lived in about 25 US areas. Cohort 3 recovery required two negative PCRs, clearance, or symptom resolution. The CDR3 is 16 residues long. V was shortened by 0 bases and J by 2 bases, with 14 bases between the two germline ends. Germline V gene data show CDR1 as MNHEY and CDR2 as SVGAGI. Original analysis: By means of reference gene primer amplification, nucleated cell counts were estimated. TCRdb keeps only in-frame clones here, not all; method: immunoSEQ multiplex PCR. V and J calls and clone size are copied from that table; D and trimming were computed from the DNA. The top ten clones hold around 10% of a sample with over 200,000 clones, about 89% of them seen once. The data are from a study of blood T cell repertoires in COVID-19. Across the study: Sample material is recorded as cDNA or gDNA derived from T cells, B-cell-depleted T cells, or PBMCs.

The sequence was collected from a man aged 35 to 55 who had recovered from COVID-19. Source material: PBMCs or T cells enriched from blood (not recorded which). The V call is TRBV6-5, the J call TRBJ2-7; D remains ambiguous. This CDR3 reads CASSYSVYTVPYEQYF. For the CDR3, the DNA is TGTGCCAGCAGTTACTCGGTGTACACCGTACCCTACGAGCAGTACTTC.